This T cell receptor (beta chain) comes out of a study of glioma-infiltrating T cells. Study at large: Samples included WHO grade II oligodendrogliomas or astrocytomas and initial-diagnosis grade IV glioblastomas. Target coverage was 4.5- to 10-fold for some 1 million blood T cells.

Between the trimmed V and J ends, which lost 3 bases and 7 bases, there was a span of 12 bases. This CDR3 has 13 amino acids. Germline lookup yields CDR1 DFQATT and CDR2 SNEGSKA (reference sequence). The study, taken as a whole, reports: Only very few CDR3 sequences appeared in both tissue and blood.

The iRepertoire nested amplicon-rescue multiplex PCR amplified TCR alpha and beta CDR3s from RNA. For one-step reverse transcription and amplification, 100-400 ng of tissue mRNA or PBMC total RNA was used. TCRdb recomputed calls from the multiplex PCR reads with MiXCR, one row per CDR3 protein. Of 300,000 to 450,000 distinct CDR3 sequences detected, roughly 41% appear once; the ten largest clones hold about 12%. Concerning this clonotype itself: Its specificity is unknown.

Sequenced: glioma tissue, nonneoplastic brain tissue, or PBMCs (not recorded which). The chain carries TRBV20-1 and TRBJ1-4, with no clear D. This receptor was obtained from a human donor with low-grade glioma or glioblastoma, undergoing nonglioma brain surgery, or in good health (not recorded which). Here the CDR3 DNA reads TGCAGTGCTAGCAAAGGGCCAGGTGAAAAACTGTTTTTT. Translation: CSASKGPGEKLFF.